The rows below give T cell receptor beta chains drawn from one sample of a study of monozygotic twins with inflammatory bowel disease. One entry per CDR3 protein, without DNA, is what TCRdb gives after re-calling the 5' RACE reads. The sample totals under 200,000 distinct CDR3 sequences. Sample: blood. These receptors all stem from a human donor with ulcerative colitis or Crohn's disease, or a healthy co-twin of an affected twin (not recorded which). Both conserved end residues are part of each CDR3. Fields, in order: V gene, J gene, CDR3 protein.

TRBV29-1	TRBJ1-5	CSVKWSESQPQHF
TRBV30	TRBJ2-3	CASPASGSGNTQYF
TRBV6-1	TRBJ2-1	CASTDSLAVGENEQFF
TRBV6-5	TRBJ2-7	CASSYSQILEQYF
TRBV6-5	TRBJ2-7	CASSYEGTSYGQYF
TRBV28	TRBJ2-5	CASRPQGGEETQYF
TRBV7-2	TRBJ2-2	CASGLAGHTGELFF
TRBV5-1	TRBJ2-1	CASSLGESYNEQFF
TRBV7-6	TRBJ2-1	CASSLGSDPFVNEQFF
TRBV7-9	TRBJ1-6	CASSLVQGAISPLHF
TRBV15	TRBJ2-3	CATSRWTESTDTQYF
TRBV6-1	TRBJ1-5	CASNEIWGANQPQHF
TRBV7-2	TRBJ1-1	CASSLVWAEAFF
TRBV5-1	TRBJ2-7	CASSWTGGSSYEQYF
TRBV6-1	TRBJ2-4	CASSRLFGRAPKNIQYF
TRBV11-2	TRBJ2-1	CASSVGQGLVSHEQFF
TRBV24-1	TRBJ2-1	CATSEDQVNEQFF
TRBV24-1	TRBJ1-5	CATSDQGYNQPQHF
TRBV28	TRBJ2-2	CAVRTSGNTGELFF